These 28 T cell receptor beta chains were sequenced from one sample in a study of shared clonotypes between healthy human individuals. The method was immunoSEQ multiplex PCR; TCRdb's version includes in-frame clones alone and lacks a portion of them. The sample shows millions of clones, over 85% of them seen only once. The sample comprised naive CD4+ T cells sorted from blood. Subset noted: CD45RA+ positively selected. These receptors originate from a man younger than 35 in good health.

Details on this clone: Other DNA sequences in this specimen translate into the identical CDR3. This chain links TRBV19 with TRBJ2-3; TRBD2 is a possible D gene (5 bases). The CDR3 runs to 13 residues. Germline CDR1 and CDR2: LNHDA and SQIVND (reference sequence). V lost 11 bases and J lost 6, with 18 bases in between. CDR3 sequence: CASRGSGRDTQYF. In nucleotides, the CDR3 is TGTGCCTCCCGGGGTTCAGGCAGGGATACGCAGTATTTT. The variable domain in full, with the rest retrieved from reference TRBV19 and TRBJ2-3, is DGGITQSPKYLFRKEGQNVTLSCEQNLNHDAMYWYRQDPGQGLRLIYYSQIVNDFQKGDIAEGYSVSREKKESFPLTVTSAQKNPTAFYLCASRGSGRDTQYFGPGTRLTVL.

About this clone: This sequence may be a read error, since a much larger clone differs from it by one base. The genes are TRBV2 and TRBJ2-7; TRBD1 or TRBD2 may be the D gene (5 bases each). The CDR3 has 12 amino acids. In germline, CDR1 is SNHLY, CDR2 FYNNEI. V was clipped by 6 bases and J by 3 bases, with 9 bases between them. CDR3 in DNA: TGTGCCAGCAGCCCGGGACGCTACGAGCAGTACTTC. Translated: CASSPGRYEQYF.

J is TRBJ2-5 and V is TRBV7-9, with 7 bases aligning to TRBD1. The V segment lost 5 bases and the J segment 4 bases; nucleotides outside the gene matches: 1. Germline assignment: CDR1 SEHNR and CDR2 FQNEAQ (reference sequence). The CDR3 covers 12 residues. The CDR3 sequence: CASSNRGETQYF. Here the CDR3 DNA reads TGTGCCAGCAGCAACAGGGGAGAGACCCAGTACTTC.

The chain employs TRBV6-5 and TRBJ1-2, with D possibly being TRBD1 (5 bases). Trimming stripped 8 bases from V and 4 bases from J, with 14 bases between. The germline gives CDR1 MNHEY, CDR2 SVGAGI. The CDR3 runs to 13 residues. CDR3 bases: TGTGCCAGCCTGGCCAGGGTAGGCTATGGCTACACCTTC. It encodes CASLARVGYGYTF.

The CDR3 region is CASIETGKKDTEAFF. The CDR3 nucleotides read TGTGCCAGCATCGAGACGGGGAAGAAGGACACTGAAGCTTTCTTT. The genes are TRBV28 and TRBJ1-1; D is undetermined. The CDR3 spans 15 residues. V lost 7 bases, J lost 3 bases, and 18 bases lay in between. Germline V gene lookup returns CDR1 MDHEN and CDR2 SYDVKM.

As for this clone: Different DNA sequences within this sample yield the same CDR3. The V and J genes are TRBV6-5 and TRBJ1-6, with 7 nucleotides matching TRBD1. This CDR3 is 14 amino acids long. The ends lost 6 bases at V and 7 bases at J; junction bases unmatched: 6. Germline CDR1 and CDR2: MNHEY and SVGAGI. In DNA, the CDR3 is TGTGCCAGCAGGACCGGGACAGCGAATTCACCCCTCCACTTT. As protein: CASRTGTANSPLHF.

The V and J genes are TRBV5-1 and TRBJ1-4, with D possibly matching TRBD1 (6 bases). The CDR3 loop spans 12 amino acids. The germline CDR1 and CDR2 sequences are SGHRS and YFSETQ. The V end lost 3 bases, the J end lost 7 bases, and 7 bases lay between the germline ends. This CDR3 is CASSSQGEKLFF. CDR3 coding DNA: TGCGCCAGCAGCTCACAGGGTGAAAAACTGTTTTTT.

The chain uses TRBV30 and TRBJ2-5, with D unresolved. Germline assignment: CDR1 GTSNPN and CDR2 SVGIG (reference sequence). The germline V and J ends were trimmed by 5 bases and 5 bases, with 12 bases remaining between them. This CDR3 spans 12 amino acids. The CDR3 DNA reads TGTGCCTGGGCGAAGGGTGGGGAGACCCAGTACTTC. The encoded protein is CAWAKGGETQYF.

V usage is TRBV11-2 and J usage is TRBJ2-5, with D perhaps TRBD2 (7 bases). V was cut by 0 bases and J by 4 bases, with 15 bases left in between. The germline gives CDR1 SGHAT, CDR2 FQNNGV. This CDR3 contains 16 residues. The CDR3 region is CASSLEIFGGRETQYF. Written as DNA, the CDR3 is TGTGCCAGCAGCTTAGAGATCTTCGGGGGGCGAGAGACCCAGTACTTC.

In its sample, this clone was seen once. This sequence joins TRBV7-2 and TRBJ2-5; 7 bases are shared with TRBD2. Per the germline V gene, CDR1 is SGHTA and CDR2 is FQGNSA. The length of the CDR3 is 15 residues. The ends lost 5 bases at V and 5 bases at J; junction bases unmatched: 11. In DNA form, the CDR3 reads TGTGCCAGCAGCACGGCGGTGGGAGCGGGGGAGACCCAGTACTTC. It yields the protein CASSTAVGAGETQYF. The whole variable domain, filled in from reference TRBV7-2 and TRBJ2-5, reads GAGVSQSPSNKVTEKGKDVELRCDPISGHTALYWYRQSLGQGLEFLIYFQGNSAPDKSGLPSDRFSAERTGGSVSTLTIQRTQQEDSAVYLCASSTAVGAGETQYFGPGTRLLVL.

The rearrangement joins TRBV18 to TRBJ2-7, with 10 bases matching TRBD2. This CDR3 comprises 15 residues. V shed 2 bases and J 3 bases; nucleotides not matched to a gene: 4. Germline CDR1 KGHSH, CDR2 LQKENI. The CDR3 region is CASSPGLAEVYEQYF. For the CDR3, the DNA is TGTGCCAGCTCACCAGGACTAGCGGAGGTCTACGAGCAGTACTTC.

The gene calls are TRBV7-2 and TRBJ2-3; D not certain. This CDR3 is built from 11 residues. The germline CDR1 and CDR2 sequences are SGHTA and FQGNSA. Deletions cut 5 bases from V and 7 bases from J, with 7 bases between. The CDR3 reads CASSPMNTQYF. DNA of the CDR3: TGTGCCAGCAGCCCTATGAATACGCAGTATTTT.

The chain uses TRBV30 and TRBJ1-2, with 8 bases that match TRBD1. The V segment lost 5 bases and the J segment 4 bases; nucleotides outside the gene matches: 9. Germline CDR1 GTSNPN, CDR2 SVGIG (reference sequence). This CDR3 is 14 amino acids long. CDR3 residues: CAWSGTGHFYGYTF. The DNA of the CDR3 is TGTGCCTGGTCCGGGACAGGACATTTCTATGGCTACACCTTC.

The chain carries TRBV7-3 and TRBJ2-6, with D hard to call. Germline CDR1 and CDR2: SGHTA and FQGTGA. Between the trimmed V and J ends, which lost 3 bases and 0 bases, there was a span of 6 bases. The CDR3 runs to 15 residues. CDR3 coding DNA: TGTGCCAGCAGCTTCTCGCTCTCTGGGGCCAACGTCCTGACTTTC. Translated, it gives CASSFSLSGANVLTF.

This chain connects TRBV4-1 to TRBJ1-1; no clear D. The V end lost 5 bases, the J end lost 6 bases, and 10 bases lay between the germline ends. Germline values: CDR1 MGHRA, CDR2 YSYEKL. There are 12 residues in the CDR3. CDR3 region: CASSSFWAEAFF. Written as DNA, the CDR3 is TGCGCCAGCAGCTCATTTTGGGCTGAAGCTTTCTTT.

The chain links TRBV28 to TRBJ1-1; maybe TRBD1 (5 bases). Trimming took 2 bases from V and 3 from J, leaving 10 bases between them. The CDR3 loop spans 14 amino acids. Germline V gene lookup returns CDR1 MDHEN and CDR2 SYDVKM. CDR3 sequence reads: CASSLIGRDTEAFF. The DNA for the CDR3 is TGTGCCAGCAGTTTAATCGGCAGGGACACTGAAGCTTTCTTT.

This clone was seen only once. The genes are TRBV5-6 and TRBJ2-7, with 8 bases that match TRBD2. The CDR3 spans 16 residues. With V trimmed by 0 bases and J by 2 bases, 7 bases remained unmatched. The V gene's germline CDR1 is SGHDT and CDR2 YYEEEE. CDR3 region: CASSLEPIAGPYEQYF. CDR3 nucleotides: TGTGCCAGCAGCTTGGAACCCATAGCGGGGCCCTACGAGCAGTACTTC.

This chain connects TRBV5-4 to TRBJ2-2; D is perhaps TRBD2 (5 bases). Trimming cost V 1 base and J 4 bases, with 11 bases left between them. This CDR3 has 15 residues. Germline CDR1 SGHNT, CDR2 YYREEE (reference sequence). In DNA, the CDR3 is TGTGCCAGCAGCTTGACGCGTGAGGGCACCGGGGAGCTGTTTTTT. The encoded protein is CASSLTREGTGELFF.

The genes are TRBV11-2 and TRBJ1-6; no clear D gene. Deletions cut 6 bases from V and 7 bases from J, with 13 bases between. Per the germline V gene, CDR1 is SGHAT and CDR2 is FQNNGV. CDR3 size: 14 residues. CDR3 sequence: CASSYSLQNSPLHF. The CDR3 nucleotides are TGTGCCAGCAGTTACAGTTTACAGAATTCACCCCTCCACTTT.

The chain couples TRBV19 to TRBJ2-3; no reliable D call. The CDR3 contains 16 residues. V was clipped by 5 bases and J by 2 bases, with 17 bases between them. Germline V lookup: CDR1 LNHDA, CDR2 SQIVND (reference sequence). In nucleotides, the CDR3 is TGTGCCAGTAGTCGGTCCTTACCCCATTACACAGATACGCAGTATTTT. Translation: CASSRSLPHYTDTQYF.

The V gene is TRBV6-5, the J gene TRBJ2-7, with 8 bases lining up with TRBD1. Germline V gives CDR1 MNHEY, CDR2 SVGAGI. V lost 6 bases to trimming and J lost 7 bases; unmatched junction nucleotides: 5. The CDR3 spans 12 residues. CDR3 bases: TGTGCCAGCAGGACGACAGGGGCTGAGCAGTACTTC. Translating it yields CASRTTGAEQYF.

This sequence joins TRBV2 and TRBJ2-1; D remains unclear. The CDR3 runs 14 residues. With 2 bases removed from V and 5 bases from J, the gap between germline ends came to 10 bases. The germline V gene has CDR1 SNHLY and CDR2 FYNNEI. The DNA of the CDR3 is TGTGCCAGCAGTGAAATGGTAGCCCACAATGAGCAGTTCTTC. It specifies CASSEMVAHNEQFF.

The V and J genes are TRBV5-1 and TRBJ2-2, with 7 bases lining up with TRBD2. This CDR3 is 15 amino acids long. CDR1 and CDR2 (germline): SGHRS, YFSETQ. V was pared by 3 bases and J by 6 bases, with 8 bases of the junction left unmatched. The CDR3 DNA follows: TGCGCCAGCAGCTATGGACTAGTGTCGGCCGGGGAGCTGTTTTTT. Translated: CASSYGLVSAGELFF.

The V gene is TRBV10-3, the J gene TRBJ1-4, with D possibly TRBD1 on 5 matching bases. The CDR3 totals 17 residues. The V end lost 0 bases, the J end lost 1 base, and 12 bases lay between the germline ends. Germline values: CDR1 ENHRY, CDR2 SYGVKD. The CDR3 is CAISESMGTRTNEKLFF. DNA of the CDR3: TGTGCCATCAGTGAGTCGATGGGGACCCGAACTAATGAAAAACTGTTTTTT.

V gene TRBV6-1 combines with J gene TRBJ1-2, with D possibly TRBD1 on 6 matching bases. The CDR3 spans 10 residues. Germline loops: CDR1 MNHNS, CDR2 SASEGT. V was clipped by 8 bases and J by 8 bases, with 9 bases between them. CDR3 DNA: TGTGCCAGCCACAGGGAGGGCTACACCTTC. Protein product: CASHREGYTF.

The CDR3 here is CASSRDSFSLHF. CDR3 sequence (DNA): TGTGCCAGCAGCAGGGACAGTTTTTCCCTCCACTTT. The chain has TRBV5-5 and TRBJ1-6; 7 nucleotides align to TRBD1. The CDR3 runs to 12 residues. The V gene end was trimmed by 4 bases and the J gene end by 14 bases; junction bases not matched to a gene: 6. The germline gives CDR1 SGHKS, CDR2 YYEKEE (reference sequence). Filled out from reference TRBV5-5 and TRBJ1-6, the complete variable domain reads DAGVTQSPTHLIKTRGQQVTLRCSPISGHKSVSWYQQVLGQGPQFIFQYYEKEERGRGNFPDRFSARQFPNYSSELNVNALLLGDSALYLCASSRDSFSLHFGNGTRLTVT.

The rearrangement joins TRBV28 to TRBJ1-1; 8 nucleotides align to TRBD1. J was trimmed by 6 bases and V by 6 bases; bases with no gene match: 9. Germline lookup yields CDR1 MDHEN and CDR2 SYDVKM. This CDR3 has 14 amino acids. Here the CDR3 reads CASSRGQGLSEAFF. The CDR3 DNA is TGTGCCAGCAGCCGCGGACAGGGACTTTCTGAAGCTTTCTTT.

This rearrangement joins TRBV5-1 to TRBJ2-3; D not certain. The CDR3 contains 15 residues. Germline assignment: CDR1 SGHRS and CDR2 YFSETQ. The germline V and J ends were trimmed by 0 bases and 0 bases, with 8 bases remaining between them. CDR3 in DNA: TGCGCCAGCAGCTTGGGCCATTCTAGCACAGATACGCAGTATTTT. It codes for CASSLGHSSTDTQYF.